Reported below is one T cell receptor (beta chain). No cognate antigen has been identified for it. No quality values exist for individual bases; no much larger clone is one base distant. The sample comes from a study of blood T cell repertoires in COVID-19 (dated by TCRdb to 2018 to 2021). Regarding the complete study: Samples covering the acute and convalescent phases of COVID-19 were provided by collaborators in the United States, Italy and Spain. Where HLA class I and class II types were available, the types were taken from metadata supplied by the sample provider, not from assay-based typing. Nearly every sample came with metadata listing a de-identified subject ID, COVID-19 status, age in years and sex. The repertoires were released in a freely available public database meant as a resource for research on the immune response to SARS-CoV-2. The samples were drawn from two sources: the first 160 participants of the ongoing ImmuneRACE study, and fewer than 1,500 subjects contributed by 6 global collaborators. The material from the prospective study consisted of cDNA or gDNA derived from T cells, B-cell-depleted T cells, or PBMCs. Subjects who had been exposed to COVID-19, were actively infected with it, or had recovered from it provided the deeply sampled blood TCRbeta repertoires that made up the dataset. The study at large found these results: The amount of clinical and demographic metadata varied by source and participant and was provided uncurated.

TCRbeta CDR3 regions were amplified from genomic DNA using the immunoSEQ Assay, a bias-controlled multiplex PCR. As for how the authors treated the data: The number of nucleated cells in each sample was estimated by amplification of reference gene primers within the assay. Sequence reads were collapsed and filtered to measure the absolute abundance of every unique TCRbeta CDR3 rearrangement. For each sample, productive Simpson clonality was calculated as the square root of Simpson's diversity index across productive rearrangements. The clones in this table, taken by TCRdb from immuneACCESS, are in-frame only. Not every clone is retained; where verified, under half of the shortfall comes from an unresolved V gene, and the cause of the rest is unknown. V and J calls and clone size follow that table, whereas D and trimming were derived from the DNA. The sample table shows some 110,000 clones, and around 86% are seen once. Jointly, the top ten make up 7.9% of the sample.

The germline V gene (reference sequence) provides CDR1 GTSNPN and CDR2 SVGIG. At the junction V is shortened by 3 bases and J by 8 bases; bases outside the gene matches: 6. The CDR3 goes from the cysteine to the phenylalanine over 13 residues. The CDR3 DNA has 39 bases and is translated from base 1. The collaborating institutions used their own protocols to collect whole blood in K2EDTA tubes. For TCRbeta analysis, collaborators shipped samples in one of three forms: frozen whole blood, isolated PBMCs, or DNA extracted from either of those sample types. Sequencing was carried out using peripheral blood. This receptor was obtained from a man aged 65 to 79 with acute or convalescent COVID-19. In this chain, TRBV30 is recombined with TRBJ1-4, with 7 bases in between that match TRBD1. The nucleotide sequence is TGTGCCTGGAGCGGACAGGTTGGCGAAAAACTGTTTTTT. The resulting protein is CAWSGQVGEKLFF.